The clone carrying this TCR beta chain has at least ten counts. As yet, its antigen is unknown. Ineligible for inclusion were patients with other autoimmune diseases, uncontrolled infections, pregnancy or lactation. This entry belongs to a study of Graves' ophthalmopathy and Graves' hyperthyroidism. Overall study: Peripheral blood (taken before any treatment) was collected at initial diagnosis.

V lost 1 base and J lost 3; bases outside the gene matches: 14. The CDR3 is 19 residues long. Germline-derived CDR1 and CDR2 are MGHRA and YSYEKL. RNA transcripts were the source from which TCR beta CDR3 regions were amplified. Second-round multiplex PCR came after first-round RT-PCR with HTBI primers. TCRdb re-called the multiplex PCR reads with MiXCR, one entry per CDR3 protein. Among fewer than 600,000 distinct CDR3 sequences, around 14% were seen once, and the ten largest hold 8% to 10%. Study outcomes and limitations: Blood contained most expanded thyroid clonotypes exceeding 0.001 frequency. Ophthalmopathy progression was predicted with around 71% sensitivity and about 74% specificity.

Material: blood. This receptor was taken from a woman in her 30s with Graves' ophthalmopathy. The rearrangement uses TRBV4-1 and TRBJ1-2; 10 bases align to TRBD1. The CDR3, as DNA: TGCGCCAGCAGCCAAGGACCGGGACAGGGGAGGAGAATCGACTATGGCTACACCTTC. As protein: CASSQGPGQGRRIDYGYTF.